Following are 14 T cell receptor beta chains from one sample sequenced in a study of shared clonotypes between healthy human individuals. The assay was immunoSEQ multiplex PCR, and TCRdb's table has in-frame clones only and misses some. The table records more than 1,200,000 clones, approximately 98.5% of them present only once. The sequenced sample consisted of naive CD4+ T cells sorted from blood. Stated subset: CD45RA+ positively selected. These receptor sequences come from a man younger than 40 in good health.

The chain links TRBV21-1 to TRBJ1-5. TRBV21-1 is marked as a pseudogene. This CDR3 contains 15 residues. The CDR3 loop reads CASRTRGFGNQPQHF. Written as DNA, the CDR3 is TGTGCCAGCCGCACGAGGGGTTTCGGCAATCAGCCCCAGCATTTT.

This sequence joins TRBV28 and TRBJ1-4, with TRBD1 matching 7 bases. From germline, CDR1 is MDHEN and CDR2 SYDVKM. The CDR3 runs to 14 residues. Trimming took 3 bases from V and 8 from J; bases not matched to a gene: 6. CDR3 sequence reads: CASSLTGFREKLFF. The DNA of the CDR3 is TGTGCCAGCAGTTTGACAGGGTTTCGGGAAAAACTGTTTTTT.

This clone was counted only a few times. At the DNA level, this CDR3 is encoded by other sequences in the same sample as well. The chain is built from TRBV9 and TRBJ2-7; D gene unclear. Deletions cut 0 bases from V and 0 bases from J, with 4 bases between. The CDR3 runs to 13 residues. The germline CDR1 and CDR2 sequences are SGDLS and YYNGEE. CDR3 loop: CASSVAPSYEQYF. The DNA of the CDR3 is TGTGCCAGCAGCGTAGCCCCCTCCTACGAGCAGTACTTC. Using reference TRBV9 and TRBJ2-7 for the parts outside the CDR3, the full variable domain is DSGVTQTPKHLITATGQRVTLRCSPRSGDLSVYWYQQSLDQGLQFLIQYYNGEERAKGNILERFSAQQFPDLHSELNLSSLELGDSALYFCASSVAPSYEQYFGPGTRLTVT.

This chain joins TRBV2 and TRBJ2-7; 8 nucleotides match TRBD2. The CDR3 is made up of 15 amino acids. J was trimmed by 0 bases and V by 8 bases; bases with no gene match: 9. CDR1 is SNHLY, CDR2 FYNNEI, per germline. The CDR3 nucleotides are TGTGCCAGCGCCAGACTAGCGCCGAGCTCCTACGAGCAGTACTTC. It codes for CASARLAPSSYEQYF.

The V and J genes are TRBV7-2 and TRBJ2-1; a weak D match, TRBD1 (7 bases). From germline, CDR1 is SGHTA and CDR2 FQGNSA. Trimming pared 1 base from V and 4 bases from J, leaving 17 bases between. This CDR3 contains 17 residues. The CDR3 bases are TGTGCCAGCAGCTTAGTAGGGGGGACAGTCCTTTACAATGAGCAGTTCTTC. Its translation is CASSLVGGTVLYNEQFF.

This clone showed up just once. This sample includes further DNA sequences coding for the same CDR3. This rearrangement joins TRBV7-9 to TRBJ1-3, with D uncertain. V shed 0 bases and J shed 0 bases, with 0 bases lying between them. Germline V lookup: CDR1 SEHNR, CDR2 FQNEAQ (reference sequence). The CDR3 covers 13 residues. For the CDR3, the DNA is TGTGCCAGCAGCTTAGCCTCTGGAAACACCATATATTTT. Encoded protein: CASSLASGNTIYF.

This clone has only one observation. The V and J genes are TRBV11-2 and TRBJ2-7, with 8 bases matching TRBD2. The germline V gene encodes CDR1 SGHAT and CDR2 FQNNGV. The CDR3 consists of 12 residues. J lost 12 bases, V lost 0 bases, and 4 bases had no gene match. CDR3 bases: TGTGCCAGCAGCTTAGATGCGGGAGGCCTGTACTTC. It translates to CASSLDAGGLYF.

The V gene is TRBV4-3, the J gene TRBJ2-2, with unresolved D. V shed 4 bases and J shed 5 bases, with 5 bases lying between them. CDR3 length: 12 residues. Germline V gene sequence: CDR1 LGHNA, CDR2 YSLEER. The CDR3 loop reads CASSPETGELFF. For the CDR3, the DNA is TGCGCCAGCAGCCCTGAGACCGGGGAGCTGTTTTTT.

In this sample, this clone turned up once. V gene TRBV6-6 combines with J gene TRBJ2-2, with 9 bases identical to TRBD1. The germline CDR1 and CDR2 sequences are MNHNY and SVGAGI (reference sequence). The CDR3 is made up of 15 amino acids. Trimming took 4 bases from V and 3 from J; bases not matched to a gene: 3. As DNA, the CDR3 is TGTGCCAGCAGTTGGGACAGGGCTTACACCGGGGAGCTGTTTTTT. Its translation is CASSWDRAYTGELFF.

The genes are TRBV11-2 and TRBJ2-2; D call uncertain. Trimming took off 7 bases at V and 1 base at J, with 10 bases between the two ends. CDR3 length: 14 amino acids. Germline V gives CDR1 SGHAT, CDR2 FQNNGV. The CDR3 loop is CASTRQMNTGELFF. The CDR3 bases are TGTGCCAGCACGCGGCAGATGAACACCGGGGAGCTGTTTTTT.

This clone was observed once. CDR3 DNA sequence: TGTGCCAGCAGTTTCCCGAATCAGAGACATACGCAGTATTTT. Its protein is CASSFPNQRHTQYF. This sequence joins TRBV27 and TRBJ2-3; D is unclear. The germline V gene encodes CDR1 MNHEY and CDR2 SMNVEV (reference sequence). The V and J ends lost 3 bases and 7 bases respectively, with 14 bases between them. The CDR3 is 14 residues long.

The chain carries TRBV28 and TRBJ2-1, with 7 bases fitting TRBD2. CDR3 length: 16 amino acids. CDR1 and CDR2 (germline): MDHEN, SYDVKM. V was pared by 5 bases and J by 0 bases, with 7 bases of the junction left unmatched. This CDR3 is CASSVGGGSSYNEQFF. The CDR3, as DNA: TGTGCCAGCAGTGTTGGGGGGGGAAGCTCCTACAATGAGCAGTTCTTC.

This chain uses TRBV14 with TRBJ2-7, with D maybe TRBD2 (6 bases). This CDR3 is 14 amino acids long. Trimming cost V 4 bases and J 2 bases, with 12 bases left between them. Germline CDR1 and CDR2: SGHDN and FVKESK. This CDR3 is CASSLSGITYEQYF. For the CDR3, the DNA is TGTGCCAGCAGCCTTAGCGGTATAACCTACGAGCAGTACTTC. The complete variable domain, with remaining parts taken from reference TRBV14 and TRBJ2-7, reads EAGVTQFPSHSVIEKGQTVTLRCDPISGHDNLYWYRRVMGKEIKFLLHFVKESKQDESGMPNNRFLAERTGGTYSTLKVQPAELEDSGVYFCASSLSGITYEQYFGPGTRLTVT.

V usage is TRBV7-9 and J usage is TRBJ2-3, with D perhaps matching TRBD1 (5 bases). This CDR3 spans 17 amino acids. The V end lost 5 bases, the J end lost 0 bases, and 18 bases lay between the germline ends. Germline V gene data show CDR1 as SEHNR and CDR2 as FQNEAQ (reference sequence). CDR3 residues: CASSRYYRTSSTDTQYF. DNA for the CDR3: TGTGCCAGCAGCCGTTATTACAGGACCTCTAGCACAGATACGCAGTATTTT.